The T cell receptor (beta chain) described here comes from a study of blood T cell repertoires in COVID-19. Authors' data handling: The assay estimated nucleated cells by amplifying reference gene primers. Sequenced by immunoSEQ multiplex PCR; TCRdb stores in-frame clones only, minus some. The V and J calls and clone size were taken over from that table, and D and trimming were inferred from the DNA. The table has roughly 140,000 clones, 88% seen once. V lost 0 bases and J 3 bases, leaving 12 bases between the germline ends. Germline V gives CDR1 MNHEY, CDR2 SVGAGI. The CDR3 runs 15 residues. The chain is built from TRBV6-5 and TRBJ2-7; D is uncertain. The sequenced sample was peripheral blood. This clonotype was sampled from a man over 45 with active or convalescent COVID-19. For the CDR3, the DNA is TGTGCCAGCAGTTACTCTTCGACATCCGACTACGAGCAGTACTTC. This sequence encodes CASSYSSTSDYEQYF.